A single sample is the source of the 21 T cell receptor beta chains below, sequenced in a study of a mutant IDH1 vaccine in newly diagnosed glioma. Time point denoted: week 23, last vaccination. What each vaccine dose contained was 300 ug of mutant IDH1 20-mer peptide, accompanied by topical imiquimod. The protocol was immunoSEQ multiplex PCR, while the TCRdb copy is restricted to in-frame clones and leaves out a portion. In the table there are roughly 50,000 clones, about 81% of which are singletons. These receptors lack a known antigen. The source material was PBMCs, sampled from a glioma patient whose treatment included an IDH1 peptide vaccine. The receptors here all came from a woman in her forties with glioma. Some clones in this sample may be carry-over from other donors' samples.

V and J are TRBV10-3 and TRBJ2-1; D is ambiguous. CDR3 length: 13 residues. Trimming removed 1 base at V and 7 bases at J, with 8 bases between. Germline loops: CDR1 ENHRY, CDR2 SYGVKD. CDR3 region: CAISEYVGNEQFF. In DNA, the CDR3 is TGTGCCATCAGTGAGTATGTGGGGAATGAGCAGTTCTTC.

The chain recombines TRBV6-1 with TRBJ2-7; 9 bases match TRBD1. After removal of 4 bases from V and 3 bases from J, the junction contained 4 bases not matched to a gene. The CDR3 is made up of 14 amino acids. Germline CDR1 is MNHNS and CDR2 is SASEGT. The CDR3, as DNA: TGTGCCAGCAGTGTCCGGGACAGGGTCTACGAGCAGTACTTC. Its translation is CASSVRDRVYEQYF.

This clone has only a few counts. The rearrangement uses TRBV30 and TRBJ1-2; TRBD1 might be the D (6 bases). Germline V gene sequence: CDR1 GTSNPN, CDR2 SVGIG (reference sequence). With 0 bases removed from V and 5 bases from J, the gap between germline ends came to 13 bases. This CDR3 region has 14 residues. The CDR3 bases are TGTGCCTGGAGTGTAGGCACAGGGTCGTATGGCTACACCTTC. Translation: CAWSVGTGSYGYTF.

The chain has TRBV7-9 and TRBJ1-2; 7 bases line up with TRBD1. Trimming cost V 5 bases and J 7 bases; bases outside gene matches: 13. CDR3 length: 15 residues. Germline V lookup: CDR1 SEHNR, CDR2 FQNEAQ (reference sequence). The CDR3: CASSATGEVVSGYTF. The CDR3 DNA reads as TGTGCCAGCAGCGCCACAGGGGAGGTTGTTTCTGGCTACACCTTC.

The chain has TRBV15 and TRBJ1-2; TRBD1 might be the D (5 bases). The CDR3 covers 15 residues. V was shortened by 4 bases and J by 5 bases, with 17 bases between the two germline ends. CDR1 is LNHNV and CDR2 is YYDKDF in the germline V gene (reference sequence). In DNA, the CDR3 is TGTGCCACCAGCACTCGACACAGGTCGAATTATGGCTACACCTTC. It specifies CATSTRHRSNYGYTF. The full variable domain, in which reference TRBV15 and TRBJ1-2 provide the parts outside the CDR3, is DAMVIQNPRYQVTQFGKPVTLSCSQTLNHNVMYWYQQKSSQAPKLLFHYYDKDFNNEADTPDNFQSRRPNTSFCFLDIRSPGLGDTAMYLCATSTRHRSNYGYTFGSGTRLTVV.

CDR3 in amino acids: CASSSGGGSTEAFF. The DNA of the CDR3 is TGTGCCAGCAGCTCGGGAGGGGGTAGCACTGAAGCTTTCTTT. The chain is built from TRBV5-5 and TRBJ1-1; TRBD1 is a possible D gene (6 bases). This CDR3 spans 14 amino acids. CDR1 is SGHKS and CDR2 is YYEKEE in the germline V gene (reference sequence). The V and J ends lost 3 bases and 4 bases respectively, with 13 bases between them.

In this sample, this clone turned up a few times. V usage is TRBV6-5 and J usage is TRBJ1-2, with no clear D. V was clipped by 2 bases and J by 0 bases, with 7 bases between them. The CDR3 has 14 residues. Germline-derived CDR1 and CDR2 are MNHEY and SVGAGI. The CDR3 here is CASSYRYTNYGYTF. CDR3 nucleotides: TGTGCCAGCAGTTACCGCTATACTAACTATGGCTACACCTTC.

This clone has a single count. V is TRBV5-1 and J is TRBJ2-7, with D perhaps matching TRBD1 or TRBD2 (5 bases each). The CDR3 loop spans 12 amino acids. Trimming shortened V by 0 bases and J by 6 bases, and 7 bases separated the two germline ends. CDR1 and CDR2 from the germline V gene are SGHRS and YFSETQ. The DNA for the CDR3 is TGCGCCAGCAGCTTGGGGGGGTCCGAGCAGTACTTC. It encodes CASSLGGSEQYF.

This clone was counted once. The CDR3 DNA sequence: TGTGCCAGTAGTCCTCACACGGGTGGGGCCCTCCACTTT. It specifies CASSPHTGGALHF. The chain combines TRBV19 with TRBJ1-6; D gene uncertain. V was trimmed by 5 bases and J by 14 bases, leaving 16 bases between them. This CDR3 region has 13 residues. The germline V gene has CDR1 LNHDA and CDR2 SQIVND (reference sequence).

This clone appeared a few times. The rearrangement joins TRBV9 to TRBJ1-1; 7 bases fit TRBD1. V gave up 4 bases and J gave up 4 bases; unmatched junction bases: 4. Germline values: CDR1 SGDLS, CDR2 YYNGEE. This CDR3 spans 13 amino acids. CDR3 region: CASSPRDSTEAFF. The CDR3 coding sequence is TGTGCCAGCAGCCCGCGGGACAGCACTGAAGCTTTCTTT.

The chain is built from TRBV19 and TRBJ1-4; maybe TRBD1 (5 bases). The V and J ends lost 5 bases and 5 bases respectively, with 15 bases between them. The length of the CDR3 is 15 residues. CDR1 is LNHDA, CDR2 SQIVND, per germline (reference sequence). The CDR3 spells CASSGWGEWNEKLFF. The CDR3 bases are TGTGCCAGTAGTGGATGGGGGGAATGGAATGAAAAACTGTTTTTT.

CDR3 residues: CASSMGRVNEQYF. CDR3 DNA: TGTGCCAGTAGTATGGGCAGGGTCAACGAGCAGTACTTC. The chain couples TRBV19 to TRBJ2-7, with D possibly matching TRBD1 (5 bases). There are 13 residues in the CDR3. V lost 3 bases to trimming and J lost 5 bases, with 11 bases between them. In germline, CDR1 is LNHDA, CDR2 SQIVND (reference sequence).

The genes are TRBV4-2 and TRBJ2-3; D gene ambiguous. Per the germline V gene, CDR1 is LGHNA and CDR2 is YNFKEQ. V was clipped by 3 bases and J by 2 bases, with 3 bases between them. The CDR3 consists of 12 residues. CDR3: CASSHATDTQYF. As DNA, the CDR3 is TGTGCCAGCAGCCATGCCACAGATACGCAGTATTTT.

This chain joins TRBV7-9 and TRBJ1-1; 7 bases align to TRBD1. Trimming took 3 bases from V and 3 from J; bases not matched to a gene: 1. Per germline, CDR1 SEHNR and CDR2 FQNEAQ (reference sequence). The CDR3 is 13 residues long. CDR3 DNA sequence: TGTGCCAGCAGCTTTGGACAGGACACTGAAGCTTTCTTT. This codes for CASSFGQDTEAFF.

The chain uses TRBV6-4 and TRBJ2-1; 7 bases agree with TRBD2. With V trimmed by 2 bases and J by 6 bases, 4 bases remained unmatched. Germline V CDR1 and CDR2: MRHNA, SNTAGT. The CDR3 has 14 residues. CDR3 nucleotides: TGTGCCAGCAGTGACCCTAGCGGACCCAATGAGCAGTTCTTC. The encoded protein is CASSDPSGPNEQFF.

The genes are TRBV9 and TRBJ2-7; TRBD1 might be the D (5 bases). Looked up from germline, CDR1 is SGDLS and CDR2 is YYNGEE. Between the trimmed V and J ends, which lost 4 bases and 0 bases, there was a span of 11 bases. The CDR3 runs 14 residues. The CDR3 coding sequence is TGTGCCAGCAGCCCCAGACAGAGCTCCTACGAGCAGTACTTC. As protein: CASSPRQSSYEQYF.

The chain links TRBV13 to TRBJ1-2; no firm D call. Germline V gene data show CDR1 as PRHDT and CDR2 as FYEKMQ (reference sequence). V was cut by 3 bases and J by 1 base, with 6 bases left in between. The CDR3 consists of 13 residues. The CDR3 nucleotides are TGTGCCAGCAGCTTGGGCAGTAACTATGGCTACACCTTC. This gives the protein CASSLGSNYGYTF.

The chain carries TRBV9 and TRBJ1-1, with 7 bases lining up with TRBD1. Germline trimming cut 6 bases from V and 3 bases from J; bases unmatched to any gene: 8. Germline V CDR1 and CDR2: SGDLS, YYNGEE. The CDR3 covers 14 residues. The CDR3 sequence: CASKGAKGDTEAFF. In DNA form, the CDR3 reads TGTGCCAGCAAGGGGGCAAAGGGCGACACTGAAGCTTTCTTT.

J is TRBJ2-7 and V is TRBV7-6, with D perhaps given as TRBD1 or TRBD2 (5 bases each). Trimming pared 3 bases from V and 3 bases from J, leaving 12 bases between. The CDR3 extends over 14 amino acids. Germline CDR1 SGHVS, CDR2 FNYEAQ. The CDR3 nucleotides read TGTGCCAGCAGCTTGGGACCTGGAGACTACGAGCAGTACTTC. It codes for CASSLGPGDYEQYF.

This sequence joins TRBV30 and TRBJ1-2; possible D gene TRBD1, 6 bases. The ends were cut back, 3 bases at V and 2 bases at J, with 13 bases in the middle. The germline CDR1 and CDR2 sequences are GTSNPN and SVGIG (reference sequence). This CDR3 contains 14 residues. CDR3 residues: CAWRGLGQNYGYTF. The CDR3 region has the DNA TGTGCCTGGAGGGGATTAGGACAGAACTATGGCTACACCTTC.

This sequence joins TRBV10-1 and TRBJ2-7; a weak D match, TRBD1 (5 bases). CDR1 and CDR2 (germline): WNHNN, SYGVQD (reference sequence). This CDR3 has 11 amino acids. Trimming cost V 10 bases and J 6 bases, with 13 bases left between them. CDR3 nucleotide sequence: TGCGCCACCGCCGTAGGGGTCGAGCAGTACTTC. It codes for CATAVGVEQYF.